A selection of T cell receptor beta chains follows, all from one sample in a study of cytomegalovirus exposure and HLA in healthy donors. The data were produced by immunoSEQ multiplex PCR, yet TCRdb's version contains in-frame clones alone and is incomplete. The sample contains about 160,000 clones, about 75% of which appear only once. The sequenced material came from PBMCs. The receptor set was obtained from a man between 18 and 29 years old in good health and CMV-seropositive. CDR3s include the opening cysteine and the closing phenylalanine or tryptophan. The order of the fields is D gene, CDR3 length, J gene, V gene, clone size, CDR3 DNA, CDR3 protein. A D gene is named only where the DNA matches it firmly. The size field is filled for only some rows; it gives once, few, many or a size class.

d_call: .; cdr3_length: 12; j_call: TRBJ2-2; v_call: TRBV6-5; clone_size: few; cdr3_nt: TGTGCCAGCAGGACAGCGGGCGGGGAGCTGTTTTTT; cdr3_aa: CASRTAGGELFF
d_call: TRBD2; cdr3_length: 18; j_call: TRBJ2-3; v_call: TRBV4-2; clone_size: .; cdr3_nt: TGTGCCAGCAGCCAAGTGGCTAGCGGGGGCGAAATGACAGATACGCAGTATTTT; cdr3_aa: CASSQVASGGEMTDTQYF
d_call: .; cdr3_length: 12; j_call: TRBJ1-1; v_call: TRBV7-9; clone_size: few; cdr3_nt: TGTGCCAGCAGCTTCACAAGGGGTGAAGCTTTCTTT; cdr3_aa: CASSFTRGEAFF
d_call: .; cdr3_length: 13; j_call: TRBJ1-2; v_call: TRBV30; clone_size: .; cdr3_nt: TGTGCCTGGACCAGGTCAGTCTCCTATGGCTACACCTTC; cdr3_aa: CAWTRSVSYGYTF
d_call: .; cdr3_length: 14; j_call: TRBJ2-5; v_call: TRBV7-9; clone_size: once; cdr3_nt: TGTGCCAGCAGCTTAGAGGACTTCGAAGAGACCCAGTACTTC; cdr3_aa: CASSLEDFEETQYF
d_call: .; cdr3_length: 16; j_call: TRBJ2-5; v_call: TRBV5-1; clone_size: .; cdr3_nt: TGCGCCAGCAGCTTGGGAATAGCGGAGTACCAAGAGACCCAGTACTTC; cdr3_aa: CASSLGIAEYQETQYF
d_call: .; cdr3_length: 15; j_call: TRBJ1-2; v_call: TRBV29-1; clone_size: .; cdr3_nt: TGCAGCGTTGAAAACGGACAATCACATAACTATGGCTACACCTTC; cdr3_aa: CSVENGQSHNYGYTF
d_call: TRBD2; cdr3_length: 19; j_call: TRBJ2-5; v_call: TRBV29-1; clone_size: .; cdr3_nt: TGCAGCGTTGAGGTTCACCCGGGACTATCCCTGTTGTACCAAGAGACCCAGTACTTC; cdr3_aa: CSVEVHPGLSLLYQETQYF
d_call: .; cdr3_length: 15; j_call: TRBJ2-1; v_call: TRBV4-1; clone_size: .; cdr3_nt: TGCGCCAGCAGCCCGGTTGCGAGCTCCTACAATGAGCAGTTCTTC; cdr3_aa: CASSPVASSYNEQFF
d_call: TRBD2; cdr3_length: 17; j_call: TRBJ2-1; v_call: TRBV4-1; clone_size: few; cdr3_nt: TGCGCCAGCAGCCAAGACACCGGGACTAGCGTATACAATGAGCAGTTCTTC; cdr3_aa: CASSQDTGTSVYNEQFF
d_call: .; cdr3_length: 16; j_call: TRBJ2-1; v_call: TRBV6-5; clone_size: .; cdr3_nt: TGTGCCAGCAGTTTTTCCTCGTTAGCGAGCGACAATGAGCAGTTCTTC; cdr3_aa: CASSFSSLASDNEQFF
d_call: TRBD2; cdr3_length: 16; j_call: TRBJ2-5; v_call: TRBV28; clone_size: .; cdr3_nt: TGTGCCAGCAGTTTATGGGGGACTAGCGATGGGGAGACCCAGTACTTC; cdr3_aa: CASSLWGTSDGETQYF
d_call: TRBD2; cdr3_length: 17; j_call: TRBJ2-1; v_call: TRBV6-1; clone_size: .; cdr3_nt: TGTGCCAGCAGTGCGGGGACTAGCGGGGGGTATTACAATGAGCAGTTCTTC; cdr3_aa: CASSAGTSGGYYNEQFF
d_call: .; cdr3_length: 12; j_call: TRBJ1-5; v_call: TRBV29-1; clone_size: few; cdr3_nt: TGCAGCGCACAACAGGGCGGTCAGCCCCAGCATTTT; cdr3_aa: CSAQQGGQPQHF
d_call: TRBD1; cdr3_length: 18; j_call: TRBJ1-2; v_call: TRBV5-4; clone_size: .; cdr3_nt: TGTGCCAGCAGCAACGATCCCGGGACAGGGGGCTTCAACTATGGCTACACCTTC; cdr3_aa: CASSNDPGTGGFNYGYTF
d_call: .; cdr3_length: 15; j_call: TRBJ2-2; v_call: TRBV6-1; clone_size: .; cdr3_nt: TGTGCCAGCAGTGTTAGCGGCAACATTTTTGGGGAGCTGTTTTTT; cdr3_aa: CASSVSGNIFGELFF
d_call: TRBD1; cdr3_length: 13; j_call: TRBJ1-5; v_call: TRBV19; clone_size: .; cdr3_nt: TGTGCCAGTAGTACGAACAGGGGTCAGCCCCAGCATTTT; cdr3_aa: CASSTNRGQPQHF
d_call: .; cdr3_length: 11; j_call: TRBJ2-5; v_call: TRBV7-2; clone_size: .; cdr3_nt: TGTGCCAGCACTGAGCGGGAGACCCAGTACTTC; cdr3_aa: CASTERETQYF
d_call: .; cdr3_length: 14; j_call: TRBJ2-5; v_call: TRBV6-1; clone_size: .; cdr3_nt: TGTGCCAGCAGTGAAACTGGGAGTAAAGAGACCCAGTACTTC; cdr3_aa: CASSETGSKETQYF
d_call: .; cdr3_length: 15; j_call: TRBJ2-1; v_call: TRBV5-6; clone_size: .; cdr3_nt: TGTGCCAGCAGCTCATCAGGGTTTCTACCCAATGAGCAGTTCTTC; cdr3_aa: CASSSSGFLPNEQFF
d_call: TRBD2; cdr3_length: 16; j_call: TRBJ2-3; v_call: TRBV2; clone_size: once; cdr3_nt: TGTGCCAGCAGAATGACTAGCGGGAGAGGCACAGATACGCAGTATTTT; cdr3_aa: CASRMTSGRGTDTQYF
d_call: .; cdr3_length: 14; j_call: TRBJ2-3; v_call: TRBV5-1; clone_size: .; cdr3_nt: TGCGCCAGCAGCGTGGACCGATCACAAGATACGCAGTATTTT; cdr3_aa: CASSVDRSQDTQYF
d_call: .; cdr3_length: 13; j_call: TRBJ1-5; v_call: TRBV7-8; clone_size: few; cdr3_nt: TGTGCCAGCAGCTTACAAGACTCCGGTCCCCAGCATTTT; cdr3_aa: CASSLQDSGPQHF
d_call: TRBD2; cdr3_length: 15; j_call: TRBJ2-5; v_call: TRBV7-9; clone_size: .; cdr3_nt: TGTGCCAGCAGCTTCGGACTAGCGGGAGAAGAGACCCAGTACTTC; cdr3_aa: CASSFGLAGEETQYF
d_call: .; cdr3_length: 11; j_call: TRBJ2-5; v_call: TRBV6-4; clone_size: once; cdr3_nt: TGTGCCAGCAACCCCGGAGAGACCCAGTACTTC; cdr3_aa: CASNPGETQYF
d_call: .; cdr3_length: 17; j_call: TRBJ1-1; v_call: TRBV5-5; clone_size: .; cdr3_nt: TGTGCCAGCAGCTCCCGGTCCGGAAGGAGAGAACTCACTGAAGCTTTCTTT; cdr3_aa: CASSSRSGRRELTEAFF
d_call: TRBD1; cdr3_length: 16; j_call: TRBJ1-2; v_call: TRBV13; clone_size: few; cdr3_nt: TGTGCCAGCAGCTCAGATCCGGGACAGCATAACTATGGCTACACCTTC; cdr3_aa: CASSSDPGQHNYGYTF
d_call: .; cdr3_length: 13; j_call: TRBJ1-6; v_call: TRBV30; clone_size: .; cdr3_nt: TGTGCCTGGAGTACCAGAGGTAATTCACCCCTCCACTTT; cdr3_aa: CAWSTRGNSPLHF
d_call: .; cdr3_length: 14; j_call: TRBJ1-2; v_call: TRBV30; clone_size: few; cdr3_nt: TGTGCCTGGAGTGTATTAGGGGCCTCGTATGGCTACACCTTC; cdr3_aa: CAWSVLGASYGYTF
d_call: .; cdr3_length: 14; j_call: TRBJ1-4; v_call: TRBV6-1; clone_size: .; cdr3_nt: TGTGCCAGCAGTGAAGGGGGGGGGAATGAAAAACTGTTTTTT; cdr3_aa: CASSEGGGNEKLFF